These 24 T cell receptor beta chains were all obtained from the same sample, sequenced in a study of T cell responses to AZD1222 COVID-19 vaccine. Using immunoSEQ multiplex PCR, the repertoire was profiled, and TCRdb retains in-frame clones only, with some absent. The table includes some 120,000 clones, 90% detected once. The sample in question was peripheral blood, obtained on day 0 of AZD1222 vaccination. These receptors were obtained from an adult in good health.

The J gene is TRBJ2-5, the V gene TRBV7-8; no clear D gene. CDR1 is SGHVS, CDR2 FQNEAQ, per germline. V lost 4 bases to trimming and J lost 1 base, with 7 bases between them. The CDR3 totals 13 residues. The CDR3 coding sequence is TGTGCCAGCAGCTCACGAACCCAAGAGACCCAGTACTTC. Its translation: CASSSRTQETQYF.

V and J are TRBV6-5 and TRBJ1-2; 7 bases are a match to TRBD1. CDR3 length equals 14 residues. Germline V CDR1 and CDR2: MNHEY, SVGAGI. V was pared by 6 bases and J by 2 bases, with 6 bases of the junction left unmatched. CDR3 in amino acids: CASRTTGANYGYTF. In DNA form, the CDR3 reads TGTGCCAGCAGGACTACAGGGGCCAACTATGGCTACACCTTC.

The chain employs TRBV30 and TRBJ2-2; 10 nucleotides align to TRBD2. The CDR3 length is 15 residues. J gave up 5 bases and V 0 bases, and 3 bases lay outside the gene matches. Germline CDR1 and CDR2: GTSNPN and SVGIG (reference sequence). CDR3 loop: CAWSVYSGGTGELFF. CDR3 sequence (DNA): TGTGCCTGGAGTGTGTATAGCGGGGGGACCGGGGAGCTGTTTTTT.

The chain's CDR3 is CSVNRDNIQYF. The CDR3 coding sequence is TGCAGCGTAAACCGGGACAACATTCAGTACTTC. The chain links TRBV29-1 to TRBJ2-4; TRBD1 or TRBD2 may be the D gene (5 bases each). The CDR3 runs to 11 residues. V lost 6 bases to trimming and J lost 7 bases, with 10 bases between them. From germline, CDR1 is SQVTM and CDR2 ANQGSEA.

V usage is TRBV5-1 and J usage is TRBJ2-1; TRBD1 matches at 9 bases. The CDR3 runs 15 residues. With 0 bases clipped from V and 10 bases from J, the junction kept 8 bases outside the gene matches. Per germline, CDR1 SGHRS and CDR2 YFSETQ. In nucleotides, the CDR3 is TGCGCCAGCAGCTTGGAGGGGACAGGGTCACAGGAGCAGTTCTTC. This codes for CASSLEGTGSQEQFF.

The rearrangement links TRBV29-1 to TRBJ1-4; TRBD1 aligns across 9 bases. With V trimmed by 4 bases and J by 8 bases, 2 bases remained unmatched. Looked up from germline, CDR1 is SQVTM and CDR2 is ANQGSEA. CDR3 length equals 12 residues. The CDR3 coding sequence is TGCAGCGTTGCGACAGGGGGAGAAAAACTGTTTTTT. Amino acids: CSVATGGEKLFF. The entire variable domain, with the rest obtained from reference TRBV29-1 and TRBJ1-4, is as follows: SAVISQKPSRDICQRGTSLTIQCQVDSQVTMMFWYRQQPGQSLTLIATANQGSEATYESGFVIDKFPISRPNLTFSTLTVSNMSPEDSSIYLCSVATGGEKLFFGSGTQLSVL.

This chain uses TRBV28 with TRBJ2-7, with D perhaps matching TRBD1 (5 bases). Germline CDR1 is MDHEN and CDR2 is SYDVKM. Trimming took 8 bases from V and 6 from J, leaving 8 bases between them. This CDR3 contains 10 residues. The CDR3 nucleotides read TGTGCCAGCTCTAGGGGCGAGCAGTACTTC. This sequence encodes CASSRGEQYF.

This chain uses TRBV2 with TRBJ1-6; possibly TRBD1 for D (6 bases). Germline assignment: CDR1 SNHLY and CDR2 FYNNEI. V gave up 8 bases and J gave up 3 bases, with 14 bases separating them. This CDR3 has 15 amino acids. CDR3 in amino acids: CASEGGGGYNSPLHF. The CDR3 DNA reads TGTGCCAGCGAGGGCGGGGGCGGCTATAATTCACCCCTCCACTTT.

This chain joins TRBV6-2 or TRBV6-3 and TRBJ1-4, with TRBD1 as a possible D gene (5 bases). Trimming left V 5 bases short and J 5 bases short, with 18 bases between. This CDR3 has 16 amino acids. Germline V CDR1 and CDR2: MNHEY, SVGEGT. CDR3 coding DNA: TGTGCCAGCAGTCCCCGGGACCGTCGAAGGAATGAAAAACTGTTTTTT. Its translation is CASSPRDRRRNEKLFF.

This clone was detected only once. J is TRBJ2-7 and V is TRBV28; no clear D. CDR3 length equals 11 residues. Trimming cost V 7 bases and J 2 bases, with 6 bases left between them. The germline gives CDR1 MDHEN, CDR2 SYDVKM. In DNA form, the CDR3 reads TGTGCCAGCATGGCAGCCTACGAGCAGTACTTC. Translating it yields CASMAAYEQYF.

CDR3 amino acids: CASSRGVGREQYF. CDR3 nucleotides: TGTGCCAGCAGTCGAGGGGTGGGGCGGGAGCAGTACTTC. The chain uses TRBV11-2 and TRBJ2-7; D tentatively fits TRBD1 or TRBD2 (5 bases each). CDR3 length: 13 amino acids. CDR1 and CDR2 (germline): SGHAT, FQNNGV. The V end lost 6 bases, the J end lost 7 bases, and 16 bases lay between the germline ends.

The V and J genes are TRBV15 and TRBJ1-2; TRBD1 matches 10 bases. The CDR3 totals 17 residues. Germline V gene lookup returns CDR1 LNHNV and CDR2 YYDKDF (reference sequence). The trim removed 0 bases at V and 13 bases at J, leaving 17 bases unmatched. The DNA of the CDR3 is TGTGCCACCAGCAGAGATCGGGACAGGGGACCCGTCTATCTCGTCACCTTC. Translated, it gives CATSRDRDRGPVYLVTF.

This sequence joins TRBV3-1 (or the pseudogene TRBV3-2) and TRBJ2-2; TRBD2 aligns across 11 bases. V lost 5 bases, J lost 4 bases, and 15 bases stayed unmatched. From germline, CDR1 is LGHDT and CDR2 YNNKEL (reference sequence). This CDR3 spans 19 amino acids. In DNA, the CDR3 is TGTGCCAGCAGCTTAATGCGACTAGCGGGAAGGCTAGGCACCGGGGAGCTGTTTTTT. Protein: CASSLMRLAGRLGTGELFF.

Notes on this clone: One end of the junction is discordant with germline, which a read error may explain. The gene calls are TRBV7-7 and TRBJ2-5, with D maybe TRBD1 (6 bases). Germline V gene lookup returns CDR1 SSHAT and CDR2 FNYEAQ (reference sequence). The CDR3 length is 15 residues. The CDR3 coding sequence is TGTGCTAGCAGCTTAGGGGGTCTTCCTCAAGAGACCCAGTACTTC. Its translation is CASSLGGLPQETQYF.

CDR3 nucleotide sequence: TGTGCCAGCAGTTTCGGGGCTAGCGGCGACTACACAGATACGCAGTATTTT. Protein: CASSFGASGDYTDTQYF. This chain links TRBV6-2 or TRBV6-3 with TRBJ2-3; 7 bases are a match to TRBD2. Germline V CDR1 and CDR2: MNHEY, SVGEGT. The CDR3 has 17 amino acids. Trimming at V came to 4 bases and at J to 2 bases, leaving 12 bases not matched to a gene.

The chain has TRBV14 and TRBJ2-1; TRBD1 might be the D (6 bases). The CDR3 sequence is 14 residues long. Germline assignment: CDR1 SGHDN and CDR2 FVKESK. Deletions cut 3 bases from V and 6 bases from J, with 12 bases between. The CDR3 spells CASSHKPGVNEQFF. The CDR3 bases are TGTGCCAGCAGCCACAAGCCAGGGGTCAATGAGCAGTTCTTC.

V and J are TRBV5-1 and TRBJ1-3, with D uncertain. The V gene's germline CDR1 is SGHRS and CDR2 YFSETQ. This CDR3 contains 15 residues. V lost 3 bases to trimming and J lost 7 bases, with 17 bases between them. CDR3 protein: CASSSQPGQPNTIYF. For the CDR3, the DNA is TGCGCCAGCAGCTCCCAGCCAGGCCAACCGAACACCATATATTTT.

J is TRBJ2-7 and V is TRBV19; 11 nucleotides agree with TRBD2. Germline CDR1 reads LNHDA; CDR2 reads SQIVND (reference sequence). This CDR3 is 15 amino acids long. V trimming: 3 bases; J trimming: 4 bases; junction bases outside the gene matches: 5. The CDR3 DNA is TGTGCCAGTAGTATGGGACTAGCGGACTTATACGAGCAGTACTTC. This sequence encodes CASSMGLADLYEQYF.

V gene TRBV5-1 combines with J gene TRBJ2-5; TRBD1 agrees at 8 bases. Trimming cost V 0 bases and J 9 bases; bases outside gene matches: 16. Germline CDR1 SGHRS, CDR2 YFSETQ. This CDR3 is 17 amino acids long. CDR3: CASSLELGQDPPWAQYF. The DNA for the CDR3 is TGCGCCAGCAGCTTGGAACTGGGACAGGACCCACCATGGGCCCAGTACTTC.

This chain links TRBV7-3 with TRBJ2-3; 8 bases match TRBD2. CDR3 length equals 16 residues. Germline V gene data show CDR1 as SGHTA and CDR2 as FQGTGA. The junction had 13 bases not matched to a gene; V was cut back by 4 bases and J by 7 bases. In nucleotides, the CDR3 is TGTGCCAGCAGCTCAAAAGGGCCGATAGCGGGAAATACGCAGTATTTT. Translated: CASSSKGPIAGNTQYF.

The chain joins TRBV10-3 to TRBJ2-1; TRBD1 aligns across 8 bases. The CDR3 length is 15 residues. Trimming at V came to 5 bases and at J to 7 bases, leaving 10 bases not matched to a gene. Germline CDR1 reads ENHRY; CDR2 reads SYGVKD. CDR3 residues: CAISSQGAFGNEQFF. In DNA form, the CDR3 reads TGTGCCATCAGTTCGCAGGGGGCTTTCGGGAATGAGCAGTTCTTC.

For the CDR3, the DNA is TGTGCCAGTAGACAGGGGGCCTTCGGGGCCAACGTCCTGACTTTC. This translates into CASRQGAFGANVLTF. The V call is TRBV19, the J call TRBJ2-6; 9 positions agree with TRBD1. The CDR3 runs 15 residues. CDR1 is LNHDA and CDR2 is SQIVND in the germline V gene (reference sequence). With V trimmed by 6 bases and J by 4 bases, 4 bases remained unmatched.

In nucleotides, the CDR3 is TGTGCCAGCAACCGTGTGGGACTAGAGGAGCAGTTCTTC. Protein sequence: CASNRVGLEEQFF. The chain carries TRBV7-2 and TRBJ2-1, with 8 bases matching TRBD2. The germline gives CDR1 SGHTA, CDR2 FQGNSA. This CDR3 has 13 amino acids. Trimming took 7 bases from V and 10 from J; bases not matched to a gene: 9.

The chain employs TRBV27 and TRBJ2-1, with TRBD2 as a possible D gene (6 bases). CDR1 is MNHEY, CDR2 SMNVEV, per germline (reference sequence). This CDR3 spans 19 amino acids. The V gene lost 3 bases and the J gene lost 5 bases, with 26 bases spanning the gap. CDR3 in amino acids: CASSLETPPTSLLHNEQFF. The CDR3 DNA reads TGTGCCAGCAGTTTGGAAACTCCCCCGACTAGTCTACTACACAATGAGCAGTTCTTC.